The 21 T cell receptor beta chains below were found in one sample sequenced in a study of cytomegalovirus exposure and HLA in healthy donors. The PCR employed 60 Vbeta primers together with 13 Jbeta primers. Produced via immunoSEQ multiplex PCR; TCRdb's table is partial and in-frame only. Recorded here are about 130,000 clones; the top ten clones represent over 1.5%. Sequenced sample: PBMCs. These receptors came from a man aged 18 to 35 in good health and CMV-seronegative.

The chain employs TRBV13 and TRBJ2-6, with D possibly being TRBD1 (5 bases). V was shortened by 4 bases and J by 2 bases, with 12 bases between the two germline ends. The length of the CDR3 is 16 residues. Germline V gives CDR1 PRHDT, CDR2 FYEKMQ (reference sequence). CDR3 amino acids: CASSSTAGTGANVLTF. CDR3 DNA: TGTGCCAGCAGCTCGACAGCAGGGACTGGGGCCAACGTCCTGACTTTC.

The rearrangement links TRBV7-2 to TRBJ2-3, with D possibly TRBD1 on 6 matching bases. The germline V and J ends were trimmed by 7 bases and 3 bases, with 14 bases remaining between them. The CDR3 length is 14 residues. Per germline, CDR1 SGHTA and CDR2 FQGNSA. In nucleotides, the CDR3 is TGTGCCAGCACACAGGGCAGGGCAACAGATACGCAGTATTTT. Translation: CASTQGRATDTQYF.

The V and J genes are TRBV10-3 and TRBJ1-2; maybe TRBD1 (6 bases). CDR3 size: 14 residues. Germline CDR1 and CDR2: ENHRY and SYGVKD. Trimming took 5 bases from V and 8 from J, leaving 18 bases between them. The CDR3, as DNA: TGTGCCATCAGTTCAGGGGCCGCCCTGGCGGGCTACACCTTC. This translates into CAISSGAALAGYTF.

In the case of this clone: This sample also contains other DNA sequences that code for the same CDR3. The V gene is TRBV18, the J gene TRBJ2-7; 10 bases match TRBD1. The CDR3 has 14 residues. Germline CDR1 is KGHSH and CDR2 is LQKENI. The V segment lost 2 bases and the J segment 4 bases; nucleotides outside the gene matches: 2. In nucleotides, the CDR3 is TGTGCCAGCTCACCAGGGACAGGGGCATACGAGCAGTACTTC. It yields the protein CASSPGTGAYEQYF. The entire variable domain, with the rest obtained from reference TRBV18 and TRBJ2-7, is as follows: NAGVMQNPRHLVRRRGQEARLRCSPMKGHSHVYWYRQLPEEGLKFMVYLQKENIIDESGMPKERFSAEFPKEGPSILRIQQVVRGDSAAYFCASSPGTGAYEQYFGPGTRLTVT.

The CDR3 sequence: CASSPLTSASYEQYF. The CDR3 nucleotides read TGTGCCAGCAGTCCCCTTACTAGTGCCTCCTACGAGCAGTACTTC. The genes are TRBV6-1 and TRBJ2-7; possibly TRBD2 for D (5 bases). There are 15 residues in the CDR3. Trimming took off 5 bases at V and 0 bases at J, with 14 bases between the two ends. From germline, CDR1 is MNHNS and CDR2 SASEGT.

The rearrangement joins TRBV28 to TRBJ2-3; D uncertain. The CDR3 extends over 13 amino acids. Between the trimmed V and J ends, which lost 6 bases and 4 bases, there was a span of 11 bases. Germline assignment: CDR1 MDHEN and CDR2 SYDVKM. CDR3 sequence (DNA): TGTGCCAGCAGCGTCCGATCGGCAGATACGCAGTATTTT. The encoded protein is CASSVRSADTQYF. The full variable domain, in which reference TRBV28 and TRBJ2-3 provide the parts outside the CDR3, is DVKVTQSSRYLVKRTGEKVFLECVQDMDHENMFWYRQDPGLGLRLIYFSYDVKMKEKGDIPEGYSVSREKKERFSLILESASTNQTSMYLCASSVRSADTQYFGPGTRLTVL.

The rearrangement links TRBV29-1 to TRBJ1-5; D gene ambiguous. Germline V gene lookup returns CDR1 SQVTM and CDR2 ANQGSEA. V was pared by 4 bases and J by 7 bases, with 14 bases between. This CDR3 has 13 residues. CDR3 loop: CSVVGFEGQPQHF. CDR3 coding DNA: TGCAGCGTTGTGGGTTTTGAGGGACAGCCCCAGCATTTT.

The chain couples TRBV11-1 to TRBJ1-1, with TRBD1 as a possible D gene (6 bases). The CDR3 has 18 amino acids. V was pared by 4 bases and J by 4 bases, with 25 bases between. Germline CDR1 SGHAT, CDR2 FQDESV (reference sequence). Here the CDR3 reads CASSWSTGRGLGGTEAFF. CDR3 in DNA: TGTGCCAGCAGCTGGAGCACAGGGAGGGGATTAGGGGGCACTGAAGCTTTCTTT. The whole variable domain, filled in from reference TRBV11-1 and TRBJ1-1, reads EAEVAQSPRYKITEKSQAVAFWCDPISGHATLYWYRQILGQGPELLVQFQDESVVDDSQLPKDRFSAERLKGVDSTLKIQPAELGDSAMYLCASSWSTGRGLGGTEAFFGQGTRLTVV.

The chain has TRBV5-1 and TRBJ2-3; the match to TRBD1 covers 7 bases. This CDR3 region has 16 residues. Germline CDR1 is SGHRS and CDR2 is YFSETQ. The J segment lost 0 bases and the V segment lost 1 base, leaving 5 bases of the junction unmatched. This CDR3 reads CASSLIQGSSTDTQYF. In nucleotides, the CDR3 is TGCGCCAGCAGCTTGATACAGGGGTCTAGCACAGATACGCAGTATTTT.

The V and J genes are TRBV4-1 and TRBJ1-5, with TRBD1 matching 7 bases. Germline CDR1 is MGHRA and CDR2 is YSYEKL. V dropped 0 bases and J dropped 6; count of bases not matched to a gene: 5. CDR3 length equals 15 residues. The CDR3 here is CASSQDLGGFQPQHF. CDR3 bases: TGCGCCAGCAGCCAAGATCTAGGGGGCTTTCAGCCCCAGCATTTT.

CDR3 sequence: CASSLSGGVVTDTQYF. The CDR3 DNA reads as TGCGCCAGCAGCTTGAGCGGCGGGGTCGTCACAGATACGCAGTATTTT. V usage is TRBV5-1 and J usage is TRBJ2-3; D might be TRBD2 (6 bases). The ends were cut back, 1 base at V and 2 bases at J, with 14 bases in the middle. CDR3 length equals 16 residues. Germline CDR1 and CDR2: SGHRS and YFSETQ.

V and J are TRBV4-2 and TRBJ2-6; D remains unclear. V was cut by 0 bases and J by 0 bases, with 6 bases left in between. CDR1 LGHNA and CDR2 YNFKEQ come from the germline V gene. The CDR3 consists of 16 residues. The CDR3: CASSQDLSSGANVLTF. The CDR3 coding sequence is TGTGCCAGCAGCCAAGATCTCAGCTCTGGGGCCAACGTCCTGACTTTC.

The chain combines TRBV7-8 with TRBJ1-2; D is ambiguous. The germline V gene has CDR1 SGHVS and CDR2 FQNEAQ. This CDR3 region has 12 residues. Trimming removed 8 bases from V and 2 bases from J, with 9 bases in between. The CDR3 region is CASGQRNYGYTF. The CDR3 DNA reads as TGTGCCAGCGGCCAGCGCAACTATGGCTACACCTTC.

J is TRBJ1-1 and V is TRBV7-3; no reliable D call. This CDR3 spans 13 amino acids. CDR1 SGHTA and CDR2 FQGTGA come from the germline V gene. Deletions cut 5 bases from V and 4 bases from J, with 11 bases between. The CDR3 region is CASSLDRGTEAFF. In nucleotides, the CDR3 is TGTGCCAGCAGCCTGGACCGGGGCACTGAAGCTTTCTTT.

The chain joins TRBV29-1 to TRBJ1-2; TRBD1 is a possible D gene (6 bases). Trimming pared 2 bases from V and 6 bases from J, leaving 13 bases between. Germline CDR1 is SQVTM and CDR2 is ANQGSEA. The CDR3 is made up of 13 amino acids. This chain's CDR3 is CSVEQVQGHGYTF. In DNA, the CDR3 is TGCAGCGTTGAACAGGTACAGGGTCATGGCTACACCTTC.

The chain recombines TRBV4-1 with TRBJ1-1; no definite D call. Germline assignment: CDR1 MGHRA and CDR2 YSYEKL. This CDR3 comprises 16 residues. The ends were cut back, 5 bases at V and 2 bases at J, with 18 bases in the middle. CDR3: CASSSAGFSFNTEAFF. CDR3 coding DNA: TGCGCCAGCAGCTCCGCAGGTTTTTCCTTTAACACTGAAGCTTTCTTT.

The chain combines TRBV2 with TRBJ1-1; D is ambiguous. Germline CDR1 reads SNHLY; CDR2 reads FYNNEI. This CDR3 has 13 amino acids. Trimming removed 7 bases from V and 1 base from J, with 10 bases in between. The CDR3 DNA is TGTGCCAGCAAACCGACAAGGAACACTGAAGCTTTCTTT. The encoded protein is CASKPTRNTEAFF.

The CDR3 loop reads CAFGQMREKLFF. CDR3 nucleotides: TGTGCCTTCGGACAGATGCGAGAAAAACTGTTTTTT. The chain employs TRBV28 and TRBJ1-4, with D perhaps TRBD1 (6 bases). The CDR3 is 12 amino acids. The germline gives CDR1 MDHEN, CDR2 SYDVKM. V gave up 11 bases and J gave up 8 bases, with 15 bases separating them.

This rearrangement joins TRBV4-3 to TRBJ2-1; TRBD2 agrees at 8 bases. After removal of 1 base from V and 10 bases from J, the junction contained 15 bases not matched to a gene. CDR1 is LGHNA, CDR2 YSLEER, per germline. The CDR3 runs 17 residues. CDR3 DNA sequence: TGCGCCAGCAGCCAAGCGTTCCGGACGGGGCCGGGAGGGGAGCAGTTCTTC. Residues: CASSQAFRTGPGGEQFF.

The chain joins TRBV2 to TRBJ2-5; 11 bases are a match to TRBD1. The closer fit of TRBJ2-7 to the DNA end suggests the J call may be wrong. From germline, CDR1 is SNHLY and CDR2 FYNNEI. CDR3 length: 14 amino acids. The CDR3 DNA follows: TGTGCCAGCAAGAGGGGACAGGGGGCCTACGAGCAGTACTTC. This sequence encodes CASKRGQGAYEQYF.

This chain uses TRBV11-2 with TRBJ1-4; 7 bases fit TRBD1. The length of the CDR3 is 16 residues. Per germline, CDR1 SGHAT and CDR2 FQNNGV. With 4 bases clipped from V and 0 bases from J, the junction kept 5 bases outside the gene matches. The CDR3 sequence is CASSWGDRATNEKLFF. CDR3 coding DNA: TGTGCCAGCAGCTGGGGAGACAGGGCAACTAATGAAAAACTGTTTTTT.